This passage covers 29 T cell receptor beta chains from one sample sequenced in a study of blood T cell repertoires in COVID-19. Profiling relied on immunoSEQ multiplex PCR, and the TCRdb table lists in-frame clones only, not all of them. The data show roughly 99,000 clones, more than 70% seen once. Material: peripheral blood. These receptors were collected from a man between 40 and 49 years old with active or convalescent COVID-19.

The chain carries TRBV15 and TRBJ2-7, with TRBD1 as a possible D gene (5 bases). Germline values: CDR1 LNHNV, CDR2 YYDKDF (reference sequence). CDR3 length: 14 amino acids. Trimming shortened V by 8 bases and J by 0 bases, and 14 bases separated the two germline ends. CDR3 residues: CATRLTESSYEQYF. The CDR3 nucleotides are TGTGCCACCCGGTTGACAGAGAGCTCCTACGAGCAGTACTTC.

The rearrangement joins TRBV3-1 (or the pseudogene TRBV3-2) to TRBJ1-3; the D is unclear. V lost 2 bases and J 1 base, leaving 18 bases between the germline ends. The CDR3 totals 18 residues. The germline V gene encodes CDR1 LGHDT and CDR2 YNNKEL (reference sequence). CDR3 in amino acids: CASSQPLGGAGSGNTIYF. CDR3 coding DNA: TGTGCCAGCAGCCAACCCCTCGGTGGCGCGGGATCTGGAAACACCATATATTTT.

A note on this clone: The same CDR3 is also encoded by other DNA sequences in this sample. The chain uses TRBV7-9 and TRBJ1-5, with D maybe TRBD1 (5 bases). The V gene's germline CDR1 is SEHNR and CDR2 FQNEAQ (reference sequence). The V end was cut by 1 base, the J end by 4 bases, with 8 bases between. The CDR3 consists of 14 residues. CDR3 region: CASSLGQGNQPQHF. For the CDR3, the DNA is TGTGCCAGCAGCTTAGGGCAGGGAAATCAGCCCCAGCATTTT.

V and J are TRBV24-1 and TRBJ2-2; TRBD2 might be the D (6 bases). The V gene lost 3 bases and the J gene lost 4 bases, with 11 bases spanning the gap. CDR1 is KGHDR, CDR2 SFDVKD, per germline. The CDR3 consists of 15 residues. CDR3 sequence (DNA): TGTGCCACCAGTGATCGGGAGTGGAGCACCGGGGAGCTGTTTTTT. It encodes CATSDREWSTGELFF.

The rearrangement uses TRBV11-3 and TRBJ2-1; 8 bases are shared with TRBD2. This CDR3 is built from 18 residues. V trimming: 1 base; J trimming: 0 bases; junction bases outside the gene matches: 8. Germline lookup yields CDR1 SGHNT and CDR2 YENEEA. Here the CDR3 reads CASSLGGSGSTSYNEQFF. In DNA form, the CDR3 reads TGTGCCAGCAGCTTAGGGGGGAGCGGGAGCACCTCCTACAATGAGCAGTTCTTC.

The V and J genes are TRBV7-2 and TRBJ2-1; the D gene is possibly TRBD2 (5 bases). V lost 1 base and J lost 4, with 17 bases in between. CDR1 is SGHTA, CDR2 FQGNSA, per germline. The CDR3 has 17 amino acids. CDR3 protein: CASSLDGSAIRYNEQFF. CDR3 nucleotide sequence: TGTGCCAGCAGCTTAGATGGTAGCGCTATCCGATACAATGAGCAGTTCTTC.

The rearrangement links TRBV5-1 to TRBJ2-1; D is possibly TRBD2 (5 bases). This CDR3 region has 13 residues. The V gene lost 4 bases and the J gene lost 7 bases, with 12 bases spanning the gap. Germline CDR1 SGHRS, CDR2 YFSETQ. Here the CDR3 DNA reads TGCGCCAGCAGCCCTGGACTGGGGAATGAGCAGTTCTTC. It is translated as CASSPGLGNEQFF.

This chain joins TRBV28 and TRBJ1-4; D ambiguous. The CDR3 is 14 amino acids. The V and J ends lost 2 bases and 3 bases respectively, with 7 bases between them. Per the germline V gene, CDR1 is MDHEN and CDR2 is SYDVKM. The CDR3 is CASSLPPSNEKLFF. The CDR3 DNA follows: TGTGCCAGCAGTTTACCCCCCTCTAATGAAAAACTGTTTTTT.

The V gene is TRBV4-1, the J gene TRBJ2-3; D gene ambiguous. Germline V lookup: CDR1 MGHRA, CDR2 YSYEKL. V lost 1 base to trimming and J lost 5 bases, with 4 bases between them. CDR3 length equals 12 residues. In nucleotides, the CDR3 is TGCGCCAGCAGCCAAGTCGGAGATACGCAGTATTTT. Protein: CASSQVGDTQYF.

The V gene is TRBV5-5, the J gene TRBJ1-1, with 7 bases aligning to TRBD1. The CDR3 is made up of 15 amino acids. Trimming at V came to 2 bases and at J to 0 bases, leaving 4 bases not matched to a gene. Germline assignment: CDR1 SGHKS and CDR2 YYEKEE (reference sequence). DNA of the CDR3: TGTGCCAGCAGCTTATGGACAGGCCTGAACACTGAAGCTTTCTTT. Encoded protein: CASSLWTGLNTEAFF.

The rearrangement links TRBV6-5 to TRBJ2-1; 11 positions match TRBD2. The junction had 5 bases not matched to a gene; V was cut back by 10 bases and J by 0 bases. The CDR3 has 15 amino acids. Germline V gives CDR1 MNHEY, CDR2 SVGAGI. The CDR3 nucleotides are TGTGCCACTGCTAGCGGGAGGAGCTCCTACAATGAGCAGTTCTTC. It encodes CATASGRSSYNEQFF.

CDR3 DNA sequence: TGTGCCAGCAGCATCGACAGGGTCACTGAAGCTTTCTTT. Its protein product is CASSIDRVTEAFF. The gene calls are TRBV5-4 and TRBJ1-1, with 7 bases matching TRBD1. The J segment lost 4 bases and the V segment lost 4 bases, leaving 4 bases of the junction unmatched. Looked up from germline, CDR1 is SGHNT and CDR2 is YYREEE (reference sequence). The CDR3 length is 13 residues.

The CDR3 bases are TGTGCCAGCAGCTTCGGCAGGGAAACTGAAGCTTTCTTT. This encodes CASSFGRETEAFF. The rearrangement links TRBV7-9 to TRBJ1-1, with a tentative D call TRBD1 (5 bases). The CDR3 extends over 13 amino acids. Germline loops: CDR1 SEHNR, CDR2 FQNEAQ (reference sequence). The ends were cut back, 3 bases at V and 5 bases at J, with 10 bases in the middle.

The chain links TRBV5-1 to TRBJ2-1, with a possible D match to TRBD2 (5 bases). Germline V gene data show CDR1 as SGHRS and CDR2 as YFSETQ. The ends were cut back, 3 bases at V and 1 base at J, with 20 bases in the middle. This CDR3 comprises 18 residues. The DNA for the CDR3 is TGCGCCAGCAGCTGGGGAAACGCGGCCCGAGGGTCCTACAATGAGCAGTTCTTC. Translating it yields CASSWGNAARGSYNEQFF.

The chain employs TRBV6-5 and TRBJ1-5; D is perhaps TRBD1 (6 bases). Germline V gene data show CDR1 as MNHEY and CDR2 as SVGAGI. The CDR3 extends over 15 amino acids. With 7 bases removed from V and 0 bases from J, the gap between germline ends came to 13 bases. CDR3 sequence (DNA): TGTGCCAGCATGGACAGCCCATATAGCAATCAGCCCCAGCATTTT. Residues: CASMDSPYSNQPQHF.

The chain couples TRBV7-2 to TRBJ1-2; D is unclear. CDR3 size: 14 residues. With 2 bases removed from V and 2 bases from J, the gap between germline ends came to 9 bases. The germline V gene encodes CDR1 SGHTA and CDR2 FQGNSA. CDR3 in amino acids: CASSLLRGNYGYTF. CDR3 sequence (DNA): TGTGCCAGCAGCTTACTGCGAGGGAACTATGGCTACACCTTC.

This chain connects TRBV2 to TRBJ2-7; 7 bases match TRBD1. V lost 8 bases to trimming and J lost 5 bases; unmatched junction nucleotides: 3. This CDR3 region has 11 residues. Germline CDR1 and CDR2: SNHLY and FYNNEI. The CDR3 here is CASLTGDEQYF. The CDR3 DNA reads TGTGCCAGCCTCACAGGGGACGAGCAGTACTTC.

V usage is TRBV28 and J usage is TRBJ2-1; 11 positions agree with TRBD1. The germline gives CDR1 MDHEN, CDR2 SYDVKM. The CDR3 length is 17 residues. The V and J ends lost 4 bases and 9 bases, in that order; junction bases with no gene match: 14. CDR3 loop: CASSWGSEDRGRGEQFF. For the CDR3, the DNA is TGTGCCAGCAGTTGGGGATCTGAGGACAGGGGGCGAGGTGAGCAGTTCTTC.

The V and J genes are TRBV14 and TRBJ1-3; D is unresolved. CDR3 size: 16 residues. The V end lost 4 bases, the J end lost 3 bases, and 16 bases lay between the germline ends. Germline CDR1 reads SGHDN; CDR2 reads FVKESK. CDR3 sequence (DNA): TGTGCCAGCAGCCTAACCGACACCTTCGATGGAAACACCATATATTTT. Protein product: CASSLTDTFDGNTIYF.

The rearrangement joins TRBV7-8 to TRBJ1-1; the D is unclear. V gave up 5 bases and J gave up 10 bases, with 17 bases separating them. CDR1 is SGHVS and CDR2 is FQNEAQ in the germline V gene. This CDR3 has 13 amino acids. The CDR3 loop reads CASSDGRERGAFF. CDR3 nucleotides: TGTGCCAGCAGCGACGGACGGGAACGGGGAGCTTTCTTT.

The genes are TRBV6-5 and TRBJ1-5; D is unresolved. This CDR3 is built from 15 residues. Germline V lookup: CDR1 MNHEY, CDR2 SVGAGI. Trimming took 7 bases from V and 0 from J, leaving 13 bases between them. The CDR3 protein is CASIMAGNSNQPQHF. The DNA for the CDR3 is TGTGCCAGCATTATGGCGGGGAATAGCAATCAGCCCCAGCATTTT.

A single count supports this clone. The V call is TRBV19, the J call TRBJ2-1; 10 bases are shared with TRBD2. CDR3 size: 14 residues. V trimming: 6 bases; J trimming: 9 bases; junction bases outside the gene matches: 8. CDR1 and CDR2 from the germline V gene are LNHDA and SQIVND (reference sequence). The CDR3 loop reads CASRGLAGVGEQFF. The CDR3 bases are TGTGCCAGTAGAGGGCTAGCGGGAGTCGGTGAGCAGTTCTTC.

The rearrangement uses TRBV6-4 and TRBJ2-2; D is unclear. The CDR3 totals 15 residues. V dropped 0 bases and J dropped 2 bases, with 7 bases sitting between them. The germline gives CDR1 MRHNA, CDR2 SNTAGT. The CDR3 DNA reads TGTGCCAGCAGTGACTCGAACAGAAACACCGGGGAGCTGTTTTTT. It is translated as CASSDSNRNTGELFF.

V and J are TRBV9 and TRBJ1-5; TRBD1 agrees at 12 bases. The CDR3 has 18 amino acids. With V trimmed by 4 bases and J by 1 base, 9 bases remained unmatched. CDR1 SGDLS and CDR2 YYNGEE come from the germline V gene. CDR3 coding DNA: TGTGCCAGCAGCATTGGGACAGGGGGCGGCCTAAGCAATCAGCCCCAGCATTTT. It encodes CASSIGTGGGLSNQPQHF.

The CDR3 sequence: CATSTGSYEQYF. The CDR3 region has the DNA TGTGCCACCTCGACAGGCTCCTACGAGCAGTACTTC. The J gene is TRBJ2-7, the V gene TRBV19; D is perhaps TRBD1 (6 bases). The CDR3 covers 12 residues. V gave up 10 bases and J gave up 0 bases, with 10 bases separating them. The V gene's germline CDR1 is LNHDA and CDR2 SQIVND (reference sequence).

This chain uses TRBV5-4 with TRBJ1-2; the match to TRBD1 covers 8 bases. This CDR3 is built from 15 residues. In germline, CDR1 is SGHNT, CDR2 YYREEE (reference sequence). V lost 2 bases to trimming and J lost 6 bases; unmatched junction nucleotides: 9. CDR3 DNA: TGTGCCAGCAGCTTTAGATCCCAGGGGGCCGATGGCTACACCTTC. It is translated as CASSFRSQGADGYTF. Looking up the rest from reference TRBV5-4 and TRBJ1-2 gives the full variable domain: ETGVTQSPTHLIKTRGQQVTLRCSSQSGHNTVSWYQQALGQGPQFIFQYYREEENGRGNFPPRFSGLQFPNYSSELNVNALELDDSALYLCASSFRSQGADGYTFGSGTRLTVV.

The count of this clone is one. The chain recombines TRBV7-9 with TRBJ2-7; no reliable D call. The CDR3 loop spans 12 amino acids. Germline assignment: CDR1 SEHNR and CDR2 FQNEAQ (reference sequence). The V and J ends lost 3 bases and 5 bases respectively, with 8 bases between them. This chain's CDR3 is CASSFRPHEQYF. The CDR3 DNA is TGTGCCAGCAGCTTCCGTCCCCACGAGCAGTACTTC.

This clone appeared a single time. The chain couples TRBV4-2 to TRBJ1-2; TRBD1 matches at 10 bases. Per germline, CDR1 LGHNA and CDR2 YNFKEQ. The CDR3 is made up of 15 amino acids. The ends lost 0 bases at V and 7 bases at J; junction bases unmatched: 5. The CDR3 DNA follows: TGTGCCAGCAGCCAAGAGGGGACAGGGGATGGTGGCTACACCTTC. Amino acids: CASSQEGTGDGGYTF.

This clone has only one observation. The chain has TRBV28 and TRBJ1-2; 7 nucleotides align to TRBD1. This CDR3 contains 13 residues. Germline CDR1 reads MDHEN; CDR2 reads SYDVKM. With 7 bases clipped from V and 6 bases from J, the junction kept 8 bases outside the gene matches. CDR3 amino acids: CASTADRADGYTF. CDR3 nucleotides: TGTGCCAGCACCGCCGACAGGGCTGATGGCTACACCTTC.